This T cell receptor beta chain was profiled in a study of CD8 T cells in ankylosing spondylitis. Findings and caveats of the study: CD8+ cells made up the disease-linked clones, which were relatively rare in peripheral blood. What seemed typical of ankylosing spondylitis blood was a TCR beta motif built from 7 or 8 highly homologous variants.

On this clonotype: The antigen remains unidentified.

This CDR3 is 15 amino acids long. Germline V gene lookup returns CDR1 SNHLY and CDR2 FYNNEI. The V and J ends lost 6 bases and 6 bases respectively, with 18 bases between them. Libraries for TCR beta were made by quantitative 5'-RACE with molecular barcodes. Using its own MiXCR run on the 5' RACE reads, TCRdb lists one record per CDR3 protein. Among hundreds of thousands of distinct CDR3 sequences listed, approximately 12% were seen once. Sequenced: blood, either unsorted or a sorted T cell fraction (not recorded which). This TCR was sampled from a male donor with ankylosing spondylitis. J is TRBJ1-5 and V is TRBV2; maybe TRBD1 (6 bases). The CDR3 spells CASRSQGRAGQPQHF. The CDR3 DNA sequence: TGTGCCAGCAGGTCACAGGGTCGGGCAGGTCAGCCCCAGCATTTT.